The rows below give T cell receptor beta chains drawn from one sample of a study of beta chain features in type 1 diabetes. Profiling relied on immunoSEQ multiplex PCR, and the TCRdb table lists in-frame clones only, not all of them. This table holds 150,000 to 170,000 clones, about 7.3% found once. The sequenced sample consisted of central memory CD4+ T cells from blood. These receptors all come from a man between 18 and 35 years old in good health. Each CDR3 is given with its conserved first and last residue. The order of the fields is D gene, J gene, clone size, V gene, CDR3 protein, CDR3 DNA. The D gene is left open where the match is weak. Only part of the rows carry a size: once, few, many, or a class if the clone is expanded.

NA | TRBJ2-6 | few | TRBV2 | CASTGTSSGANVLTF | TGTGCCAGCACAGGCACCAGCTCTGGGGCCAACGTCCTGACTTTC
NA | TRBJ2-1 | many | TRBV14 | CASSYRGSYNEQFF | TGTGCCAGCAGCTACCGAGGCTCCTACAATGAGCAGTTCTTC
NA | TRBJ1-6 | many | TRBV28 | CASRGGNSPLHF | TGTGCCAGCAGGGGAGGGAATTCACCCCTCCACTTT
TRBD1 | TRBJ1-1 | NA | TRBV28 | CASSWTGVTEAFF | TGTGCCAGCTCTTGGACAGGGGTCACTGAAGCTTTCTTT
NA | TRBJ1-6 | few | TRBV5-1 | CASSLTSPNSPLHF | TGCGCCAGCAGCTTGACAAGTCCGAATTCACCCCTCCACTTT
NA | TRBJ1-2 | few | TRBV30 | CAWSPGTVFSGYTF | TGTGCCTGGAGTCCGGGAACTGTCTTCTCTGGCTACACCTTC
TRBD1 | TRBJ1-2 | NA | TRBV18 | CASSPSRDRVQNGYTF | TGTGCCAGCTCACCGTCCCGGGACAGGGTTCAGAATGGCTACACCTTC
NA | TRBJ1-1 | NA | TRBV2 | CASRSRGGTDTEAFF | TGTGCCAGCAGGAGCCGGGGGGGAACAGATACTGAAGCTTTCTTT
NA | TRBJ1-5 | many | TRBV19 | CASSMSRDSNQPQHF | TGTGCCAGTAGTATGTCCAGGGATAGCAATCAGCCCCAGCATTTT
NA | TRBJ2-4 | many | TRBV7-2 | CASSLSAGTKNIQYF | TGTGCCAGCAGCTTATCCGCAGGAACCAAAAACATTCAGTACTTC
NA | TRBJ1-4 | NA | TRBV7-2 | CASSLGSGEKLFF | TGTGCCAGCAGCTTAGGGAGCGGCGAAAAACTGTTTTTT
NA | TRBJ1-2 | NA | TRBV27 | CASRQEDYGYTF | TGTGCCAGCAGACAAGAAGACTATGGCTACACCTTC
NA | TRBJ2-3 | many | TRBV28 | CATNFGTHTDTQYF | TGTGCCACCAATTTCGGGACTCACACAGATACGCAGTATTTT
NA | TRBJ2-1 | NA | TRBV29-1 | CSMRVAASYNEQFF | TGCAGCATGCGGGTGGCAGCCTCCTACAATGAGCAGTTCTTC
TRBD1 | TRBJ1-5 | NA | TRBV28 | CASRTGGENQPQHF | TGTGCCAGCAGGACAGGGGGCGAGAATCAGCCCCAGCATTTT
NA | TRBJ1-4 | NA | TRBV2 | CASSVPRVSTNEKLFF | TGTGCCAGCAGTGTACCCAGGGTTTCAACTAATGAAAAACTGTTTTTT
TRBD2 | TRBJ2-1 | few | TRBV5-4 | CASSPLAGGAGEQFF | TGTGCCAGCAGCCCTCTAGCGGGGGGCGCGGGTGAGCAGTTCTTC
TRBD1 | TRBJ2-5 | NA | TRBV9 | CASSSIGQGQETQYF | TGTGCCAGCAGCTCAATAGGACAGGGTCAAGAGACCCAGTACTTC
TRBD2 | TRBJ2-1 | many | TRBV19 | CASNSIQAGADNEQFF | TGTGCCAGCAACTCTATCCAAGCGGGAGCTGACAATGAGCAGTTCTTC
NA | TRBJ1-1 | few | TRBV6-5 | CASSEQRRNTEAFF | TGTGCCAGCAGCGAACAAAGGAGGAACACTGAAGCTTTCTTT
NA | TRBJ2-7 | NA | TRBV15 | CATSRESRGEQYF | TGTGCCACCAGCAGAGAGTCCCGAGGGGAGCAGTACTTC
NA | TRBJ1-3 | NA | TRBV7-2 | CASGGGSGGNTIYF | TGTGCCAGCGGGGGGGGCTCGGGTGGAAACACCATATATTTT
TRBD2 | TRBJ2-3 | few | TRBV4-3 | CASSQLGLAPDTQYF | TGCGCCAGCAGCCAACTGGGACTAGCCCCAGATACGCAGTATTTT
TRBD2 | TRBJ2-1 | NA | TRBV7-8 | CASSLEGSGRALDYEQFF | TGTGCCAGCAGCTTAGAAGGTAGCGGGAGGGCCCTCGATTATGAGCAGTTCTTC
TRBD2 | TRBJ2-4 | NA | TRBV29-1 | CSVVGGGLAGVDIQYF | TGCAGCGTTGTTGGGGGGGGACTAGCGGGAGTGGACATTCAGTACTTC
NA | TRBJ1-3 | NA | TRBV30 | CAWSHSLPGNTIYF | TGTGCCTGGAGTCACTCCCTCCCCGGAAACACCATATATTTT
TRBD1 | TRBJ1-2 | few | TRBV7-2 | CASSLAGQGGYTF | TGTGCCAGCAGCTTAGCCGGACAGGGCGGCTACACCTTC
TRBD2 | TRBJ2-3 | few | TRBV5-6 | CASSLVLAGADTQYF | TGTGCCAGCAGCTTGGTACTAGCGGGGGCAGATACGCAGTATTTT
TRBD1 | TRBJ1-1 | NA | TRBV5-1 | CASSFTGVVYTEAFF | TGCGCCAGCAGCTTTACAGGGGTGGTCTACACTGAAGCTTTCTTT
TRBD1 | TRBJ2-7 | few | TRBV19 | CASSIRTGDHEQYF | TGTGCCAGTAGTATACGTACAGGGGATCACGAGCAGTACTTC
NA | TRBJ2-1 | many | TRBV30 | CAWSLRFYEQFF | TGTGCCTGGAGTTTGAGGTTCTATGAGCAGTTCTTC
TRBD1 | TRBJ1-2 | NA | TRBV28 | CASSSQGAKGYTF | TGTGCCAGCAGTTCCCAGGGGGCGAAGGGCTACACCTTC
TRBD2 | TRBJ2-2 | few | TRBV7-2 | CASSPLAGEAGELFF | TGTGCCAGCAGCCCCCTAGCGGGAGAGGCCGGGGAGCTGTTTTTT
NA | TRBJ1-1 | few | TRBV5-1 | CASSLAGQNTEAFF | TGCGCCAGCAGCTTGGCGGGACAGAACACTGAAGCTTTCTTT
NA | TRBJ1-2 | once | TRBV29-1 | CSVDGGGVYGYTF | TGCAGCGTTGACGGGGGGGGTGTCTATGGCTACACCTTC
TRBD1 | TRBJ2-3 | many | TRBV27 | CASSRIPGQRADTQYF | TGTGCCAGCAGCCGCATCCCGGGACAGAGGGCAGATACGCAGTATTTT
TRBD2 | TRBJ2-1 | NA | TRBV5-1 | CASSLVLAGASYNEQFF | TGCGCCAGCAGCTTGGTTCTAGCGGGAGCATCCTACAATGAGCAGTTCTTC
TRBD1 | TRBJ2-1 | NA | TRBV5-4 | CASSSRDRGLNEQFF | TGTGCCAGCAGCTCCCGGGACAGGGGGCTCAATGAGCAGTTCTTC
NA | TRBJ2-7 | few | TRBV4-3 | CASSHRLDGAYEQYF | TGCGCCAGCAGCCACAGATTGGACGGGGCCTACGAGCAGTACTTC
NA | TRBJ1-6 | few | TRBV7-6 | CASSVQLGQNSPLHF | TGTGCCAGCAGCGTACAACTGGGGCAGAATTCACCCCTCCACTTT
NA | TRBJ1-6 | NA | TRBV27 | CASRTNLRGSPLHF | TGTGCCAGCAGAACGAACCTTAGGGGTTCACCCCTCCACTTT
NA | TRBJ2-5 | few | TRBV18 | CASSPLEQETQYF | TGTGCCAGCTCACCTCTAGAGCAAGAGACCCAGTACTTC
NA | TRBJ1-6 | few | TRBV27 | CASNYRGENSPLHF | TGTGCCAGCAACTACCGGGGGGAGAATTCACCCCTCCACTTT
NA | TRBJ2-7 | NA | TRBV5-4 | CASSSVSSYEQYF | TGTGCCAGCAGCTCTGTCTCTTCCTACGAGCAGTACTTC
NA | TRBJ1-4 | many | TRBV27 | CASSLQGTNEKLFF | TGTGCCAGCAGTTTACAGGGAACTAATGAAAAACTGTTTTTT
NA | TRBJ1-1 | few | TRBV28 | CASSPKLRLGTEAFF | TGTGCCAGCAGTCCGAAGTTGCGGCTCGGGACTGAAGCTTTCTTT
NA | TRBJ2-3 | few | TRBV5-4 | CASSLSVLRGPDTQYF | TGTGCCAGCAGCTTGTCCGTCCTAAGGGGCCCAGATACGCAGTATTTT
NA | TRBJ2-5 | many | TRBV4-3 | CASSQTGSGGETQYF | TGCGCCAGCAGCCAGACCGGGAGCGGAGGAGAGACCCAGTACTTC
NA | TRBJ2-2 | few | TRBV6-5 | CAALSAPGELFF | TGTGCCGCGTTATCAGCGCCCGGGGAGCTGTTTTTT
TRBD1 | TRBJ2-2 | few | TRBV5-1 | CASTRQGGPITGELFF | TGCGCCAGCACACGACAGGGGGGCCCGATCACCGGGGAGCTGTTTTTT
TRBD1 | TRBJ1-2 | NA | TRBV28 | CASSSGDRTYGYTF | TGTGCCAGCAGTTCCGGGGACAGAACCTATGGCTACACCTTC
TRBD2 | TRBJ2-1 | NA | TRBV12-5 | CASTSGGTYNEQFF | TGTGCTAGTACAAGCGGGGGTACCTACAATGAGCAGTTCTTC